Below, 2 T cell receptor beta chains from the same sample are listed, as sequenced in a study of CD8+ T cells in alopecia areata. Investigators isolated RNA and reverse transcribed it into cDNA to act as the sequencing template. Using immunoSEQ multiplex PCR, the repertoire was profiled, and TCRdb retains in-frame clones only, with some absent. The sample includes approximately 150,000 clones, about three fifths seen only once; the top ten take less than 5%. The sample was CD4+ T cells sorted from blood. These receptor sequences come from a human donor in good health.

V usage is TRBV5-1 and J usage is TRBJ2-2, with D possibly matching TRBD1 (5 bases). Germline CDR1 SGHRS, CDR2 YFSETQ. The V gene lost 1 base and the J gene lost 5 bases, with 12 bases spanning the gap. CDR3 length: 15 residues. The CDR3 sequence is CASSLFPGSTGELFF. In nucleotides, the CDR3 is TGCGCCAGCAGCTTGTTCCCAGGGTCGACCGGGGAGCTGTTTTTT.

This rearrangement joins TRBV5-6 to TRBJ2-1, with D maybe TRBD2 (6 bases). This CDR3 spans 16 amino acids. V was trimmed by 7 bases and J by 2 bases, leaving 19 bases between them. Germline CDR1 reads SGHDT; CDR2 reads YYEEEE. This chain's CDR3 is CASEEGTGDAYNEQFF. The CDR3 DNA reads TGTGCCAGCGAGGAGGGGACTGGAGACGCCTACAATGAGCAGTTCTTC.